This T cell receptor (beta chain) is drawn from a study of OX40 agonist ivuxolimab in advanced cancers. Findings of the study overall: Fewer expanded clones were found on average in CD4+ than in CD8+ T cells.

Only in-frame clones appear in the TCRdb table, and some are missing; sequencing was by immunoSEQ multiplex PCR. The sample includes about 92,000 clones, approximately 91% seen only once; the top ten take around 0.34%. For this clone: Its matching antigen is unknown. Other DNA sequences in this specimen translate into the identical CDR3.

This sequence was found in an adult with an advanced solid tumor such as melanoma, head and neck, liver or kidney cancer. The source material was CD4+ or CD8+ T cells sorted from blood, sampled in a trial of the OX40 agonist ivuxolimab.

CDR3 loop: CASSPLGDEQYF. CDR3 DNA sequence: TGTGCCAGCTCACCTCTAGGGGACGAGCAGTACTTC. V gene TRBV18 combines with J gene TRBJ2-7; D may be TRBD1 (5 bases). Trimming cost V 3 bases and J 5 bases, with 8 bases left between them. From germline, CDR1 is KGHSH and CDR2 LQKENI. The CDR3 is made up of 12 amino acids.